These 20 T cell receptor beta chains share one sample of origin, sequenced in a study of T cell responses to AZD1222 COVID-19 vaccine. TCRdb's copy holds only in-frame clones and misses some; the assay was immunoSEQ multiplex PCR. The data show under 150,000 clones, roughly 90% seen once. Sequencing was performed on peripheral blood, taken 28 days after the second AZD1222 dose. Receptors originate from an adult who received the AZD1222 COVID-19 vaccine.

The rearrangement joins TRBV6-5 to TRBJ1-5; perhaps TRBD1 as D (5 bases). V was clipped by 6 bases and J by 4 bases, with 16 bases between them. Germline CDR1 MNHEY, CDR2 SVGAGI. This CDR3 region has 15 residues. The CDR3 sequence: CASRAMTAINQPQHF. The CDR3, as DNA: TGTGCCAGCAGAGCGATGACAGCTATTAATCAGCCCCAGCATTTT.

CDR3 region: CAWSLNNSPLHF. Here the CDR3 DNA reads TGTGCCTGGAGTTTAAATAATTCACCCCTCCACTTT. J is TRBJ1-6 and V is TRBV30; D gene ambiguous. The CDR3 extends over 12 amino acids. V dropped 2 bases and J dropped 5 bases, with 4 bases sitting between them. Germline-derived CDR1 and CDR2 are GTSNPN and SVGIG (reference sequence).

CDR3 coding DNA: TGTGCCAGCAGCCTGGGGACAGGGGCCATCTACGAGCAGTACTTC. Translated, it gives CASSLGTGAIYEQYF. This chain connects TRBV11-2 to TRBJ2-7; the match to TRBD1 covers 10 bases. The CDR3 runs 15 residues. In germline, CDR1 is SGHAT, CDR2 FQNNGV. J lost 3 bases, V lost 5 bases, and 7 bases had no gene match.

CDR3 region: CASSLASGQAYEQYF. The CDR3, as DNA: TGTGCCAGCAGCTTAGCTTCGGGACAAGCCTACGAGCAGTACTTC. The chain recombines TRBV11-2 with TRBJ2-7; tentative D call: TRBD1 (6 bases). This CDR3 contains 15 residues. The V end was cut by 1 base, the J end by 2 bases, with 12 bases between. CDR1 and CDR2 from the germline V gene are SGHAT and FQNNGV.

The table lists this clone with a few counts. The rearrangement links TRBV9 to TRBJ2-1; 7 bases fit TRBD2. Trimming at V came to 4 bases and at J to 5 bases, leaving 9 bases not matched to a gene. This CDR3 has 15 amino acids. Germline V gives CDR1 SGDLS, CDR2 YYNGEE. The chain's CDR3 is CASSSSSGEDNEQFF. CDR3 nucleotides: TGTGCCAGCAGCTCATCTAGCGGAGAGGACAATGAGCAGTTCTTC. Drawing the rest from reference TRBV9 and TRBJ2-1, the complete variable domain is DSGVTQTPKHLITATGQRVTLRCSPRSGDLSVYWYQQSLDQGLQFLIQYYNGEERAKGNILERFSAQQFPDLHSELNLSSLELGDSALYFCASSSSSGEDNEQFFGPGTRLTVL.

CDR3 amino acids: CASWGQGNYGYTF. The CDR3, as DNA: TGTGCCAGCTGGGGACAGGGTAACTATGGCTACACCTTC. This chain links TRBV2 with TRBJ1-2; TRBD1 matches at 9 bases. Germline V gene lookup returns CDR1 SNHLY and CDR2 FYNNEI. The ends lost 8 bases at V and 1 base at J; junction bases unmatched: 2. CDR3 length equals 13 residues.

The rearrangement joins TRBV9 to TRBJ2-2; D is ambiguous. V gave up 0 bases and J gave up 5 bases, with 5 bases separating them. The CDR3 is 13 residues long. CDR1 and CDR2 (germline): SGDLS, YYNGEE. CDR3 sequence: CASSVGGTGELFF. As DNA, the CDR3 is TGTGCCAGCAGCGTAGGAGGAACCGGGGAGCTGTTTTTT.

This rearrangement joins TRBV29-1 to TRBJ2-1; tentatively, D is TRBD2 (6 bases). V lost 6 bases and J 6 bases, leaving 21 bases between the germline ends. This CDR3 region has 15 residues. Germline V gene data show CDR1 as SQVTM and CDR2 as ANQGSEA. CDR3 loop: CSVEKRRGLRNEQFF. DNA for the CDR3: TGCAGCGTGGAGAAGAGGAGGGGACTCCGCAATGAGCAGTTCTTC.

The chain joins TRBV5-8 to TRBJ1-1, with D hard to call. V was clipped by 2 bases and J by 1 base, with 15 bases between them. Germline V gene lookup returns CDR1 SGHTS and CDR2 YDEGEE. The CDR3 has 16 amino acids. The CDR3, as DNA: TGTGCCAGCAGCTTTAGCAAAGGATGGGAGAACACTGAAGCTTTCTTT. Its translation: CASSFSKGWENTEAFF.

J is TRBJ2-5 and V is TRBV6-5; 9 nucleotides align to TRBD2. The CDR3 has 15 residues. J gave up 3 bases and V 2 bases, and 4 bases lay outside the gene matches. The V gene's germline CDR1 is MNHEY and CDR2 SVGAGI. The CDR3 DNA reads TGTGCCAGCAGTTACACCATAGCGGGAGAAGAGACCCAGTACTTC. It codes for CASSYTIAGEETQYF.

The CDR3 bases are TGTGCCAGCAGCCCAGGACAGGGGATAAACCTCGAGCAGTACTTC. This gives the protein CASSPGQGINLEQYF. The rearrangement links TRBV11-1 to TRBJ2-7; 9 positions agree with TRBD1. Germline V lookup: CDR1 SGHAT, CDR2 FQDESV (reference sequence). V lost 5 bases to trimming and J lost 6 bases; unmatched junction nucleotides: 11. This CDR3 region has 15 residues.

The chain employs TRBV5-1 and TRBJ1-1, with TRBD1 matching 8 bases. The germline V gene has CDR1 SGHRS and CDR2 YFSETQ. The V segment lost 0 bases and the J segment 10 bases; nucleotides outside the gene matches: 8. There are 14 residues in the CDR3. The CDR3 is CASSLVPGQDLAFF. CDR3 DNA sequence: TGCGCCAGCAGCTTGGTACCGGGACAGGACTTAGCTTTCTTT. The whole variable domain, remainder taken from reference TRBV5-1 and TRBJ1-1, is KAGVTQTPRYLIKTRGQQVTLSCSPISGHRSVSWYQQTPGQGLQFLFEYFSETQRNKGNFPGRFSGRQFSNSRSEMNVSTLELGDSALYLCASSLVPGQDLAFFGQGTRLTVV.

The gene calls are TRBV23-1 and TRBJ2-7, with 11 bases identical to TRBD1. TRBV23-1 is marked as an open reading frame, function uncertain. Losses at the gene ends were 0 bases for V and 3 bases for J; bases not matched to a gene: 4. The CDR3 sequence is 16 residues long. CDR3 region: CASSQSDRGPHYEQYF. The CDR3 DNA is TGCGCCAGCAGTCAATCGGACAGGGGGCCTCACTACGAGCAGTACTTC.

V is TRBV18 and J is TRBJ1-5, with a possible D match to TRBD1 (6 bases). The germline gives CDR1 KGHSH, CDR2 LQKENI. The CDR3 extends over 17 amino acids. Trimming removed 4 bases at V and 3 bases at J, with 19 bases between. The CDR3 DNA follows: TGTGCCAGCTCACAGAGCCTCGACAGGATGTCCAATCAGCCCCAGCATTTT. This gives the protein CASSQSLDRMSNQPQHF.

This clone was seen a single time. Other DNA variants within this sample encode the same CDR3. The V call is TRBV9, the J call TRBJ1-1; D ambiguous. In germline, CDR1 is SGDLS, CDR2 YYNGEE. V lost 2 bases to trimming and J lost 3 bases, with 5 bases between them. The CDR3 has 12 residues. The DNA of the CDR3 is TGTGCCAGCAGCGTGGGAGACACTGAAGCTTTCTTT. This codes for CASSVGDTEAFF.

This clone was seen a single time. The chain combines TRBV23-1 with TRBJ2-7; D might be TRBD1 (6 bases). TRBV23-1 is labeled an ORF, and its function is uncertain. CDR3 length equals 16 residues. V was trimmed by 6 bases and J by 0 bases, leaving 18 bases between them. The CDR3 loop is CASSPSLGHCSYEQYF. CDR3 coding DNA: TGCGCCAGCAGCCCATCATTGGGACATTGCTCCTACGAGCAGTACTTC.

V and J are TRBV19 and TRBJ2-7; 10 bases are shared with TRBD1. The CDR3 is 13 amino acids. Germline values: CDR1 LNHDA, CDR2 SQIVND (reference sequence). Unmatched junction bases numbered 5, after V lost 10 bases and J lost 2 bases. CDR3 amino acids: CATRDRGTYEQYF. DNA of the CDR3: TGTGCCACCCGGGACAGGGGCACCTACGAGCAGTACTTC. The full variable domain, rest sourced from reference TRBV19 and TRBJ2-7, is DGGITQSPKYLFRKEGQNVTLSCEQNLNHDAMYWYRQDPGQGLRLIYYSQIVNDFQKGDIAEGYSVSREKKESFPLTVTSAQKNPTAFYLCATRDRGTYEQYFGPGTRLTVT.

This chain joins TRBV29-1 and TRBJ2-3; 13 positions match TRBD2. V gave up 8 bases and J gave up 6 bases; unmatched junction bases: 11. CDR3 length: 15 amino acids. Germline V gene sequence: CDR1 SQVTM, CDR2 ANQGSEA. The DNA for the CDR3 is TGCAGCACAAGGACTAGCGGGAGTTTAGCCGATACGCAGTATTTT. It translates to CSTRTSGSLADTQYF.

The rearrangement joins TRBV7-2 to TRBJ1-5; no clear D gene. This CDR3 comprises 14 residues. Germline assignment: CDR1 SGHTA and CDR2 FQGNSA. Trimming took 5 bases from V and 6 from J, leaving 14 bases between them. CDR3 sequence reads: CASSLDSRTQPQHF. The DNA of the CDR3 is TGTGCCAGCAGCCTTGACTCAAGGACTCAGCCCCAGCATTTT.

CDR3 coding DNA: TGTGCCAGCAGTTATAGGCAGGGAGACGTTGATGATACGCAGTATTTT. It specifies CASSYRQGDVDDTQYF. The rearrangement uses TRBV6-2 or TRBV6-3 and TRBJ2-3; D might be TRBD1 or TRBD2, each matching 5 bases. From germline, CDR1 is MNHEY and CDR2 SVGEGT. V was pared by 3 bases and J by 6 bases, with 19 bases between. This CDR3 spans 16 amino acids.